One and the same sample provided the 4 T cell receptor beta chains below, sequenced in a study of graft-versus-host responses after intestinal transplantation. The assay was immunoSEQ multiplex PCR, and TCRdb's table has in-frame clones only and misses some. The sample holds approximately 100,000 clones; roughly 88% are singletons and the top ten take under 1.5%. The input for sequencing was PBMCs, taken 255 days after intestinal transplant. The receptors were gathered from a human patient who received an intestinal transplant, so some T cells may come from the graft donor.

A single count supports this clone. V and J are TRBV11-3 and TRBJ2-1; D unresolved. Between the trimmed V and J ends, which lost 5 bases and 8 bases, there was a span of 10 bases. The CDR3 length is 12 residues. Germline assignment: CDR1 SGHNT and CDR2 YENEEA. As DNA, the CDR3 is TGTGCCAGCAGCCACGGTCTCCATGAGCAGTTCTTC. Translated: CASSHGLHEQFF.

The chain links TRBV7-8 to TRBJ2-7, with 9 nucleotides matching TRBD1. The V and J ends lost 5 bases and 2 bases, in that order; junction bases with no gene match: 4. CDR3 length equals 14 residues. The germline CDR1 and CDR2 sequences are SGHVS and FQNEAQ. CDR3 protein: CASSTRQGAYEQYF. The CDR3 DNA follows: TGTGCCAGCAGCACGCGACAGGGGGCCTACGAGCAGTACTTC.

The rearrangement uses TRBV7-8 and TRBJ1-6; D is perhaps TRBD1 (6 bases). CDR3 size: 19 residues. Trimming shortened V by 1 base and J by 0 bases, and 16 bases separated the two germline ends. CDR1 is SGHVS and CDR2 is FQNEAQ in the germline V gene. The DNA of the CDR3 is TGTGCCAGCAGCTTAGAACGGGACATGCAGAGCTCCTATAATTCACCCCTCCACTTT. Its translation is CASSLERDMQSSYNSPLHF.

A single count supports this clone. This chain links TRBV6-1 with TRBJ1-5, with D perhaps TRBD1 (6 bases). The germline gives CDR1 MNHNS, CDR2 SASEGT. The CDR3 spans 16 residues. Trimming took 4 bases from V and 2 from J, leaving 15 bases between them. The CDR3 DNA sequence: TGTGCCAGCAGTGCTCTATGGGCAGGGGGCAATCAGCCCCAGCATTTT. Translated, it gives CASSALWAGGNQPQHF.